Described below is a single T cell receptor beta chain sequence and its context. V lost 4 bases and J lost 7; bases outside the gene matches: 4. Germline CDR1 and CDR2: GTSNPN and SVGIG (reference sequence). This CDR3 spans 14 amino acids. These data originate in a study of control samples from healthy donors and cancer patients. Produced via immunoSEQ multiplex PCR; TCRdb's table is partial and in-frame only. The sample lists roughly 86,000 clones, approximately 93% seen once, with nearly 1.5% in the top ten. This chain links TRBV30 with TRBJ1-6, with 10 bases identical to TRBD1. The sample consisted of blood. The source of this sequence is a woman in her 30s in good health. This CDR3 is CAWNPGQGNSPLHF. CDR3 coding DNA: TGTGCCTGGAACCCGGGACAGGGGAATTCACCCCTCCACTTT.